This T cell receptor (beta chain) was recovered during a study of shared T cell receptors in the human thymus. Germline V gene data show CDR1 as SGHNT and CDR2 as YYREEE (reference sequence). This CDR3 has 18 amino acids. V shed 4 bases and J shed 0 bases, with 20 bases lying between them. TCRdb keeps only in-frame clones here, not all; method: immunoSEQ multiplex PCR. The repertoire consists of some 640,000 clones, with approximately 89% occurring once and the leading ten covering about 0.0094%. This clone was found a few times. This sample also belongs to another study, concerning human thymus T cells.

The chain uses TRBV5-4 and TRBJ1-3, with a possible D match to TRBD1 (5 bases). Sequencing was performed on thymocytes. The TCR originated in a boy under two years old with a congenital heart defect. In DNA, the CDR3 is TGTGCCAGCAGCATAAAGGGGAATGGGGTCTACTCTGGAAACACCATATATTTT. Translated, it gives CASSIKGNGVYSGNTIYF.